Reported below is one TCR beta chain. The antigen remains undetermined. Here immunoSEQ multiplex PCR was the method, and the copy in TCRdb shows in-frame clones only, minus some. The sample includes around 9,800 clones, around 72% of them seen just once. This sample's time point: cycle 4 day 1 (C4D1), after more than five weeks of nivolumab. Brentuximab vedotin exposure varied among the patients, all of whom had relapsed after autologous stem cell transplantation. Researchers report purifying CD4+ T cells from thawed PBMCs by magnetic negative selection. These data come from a study of PD-1 blockade in classical Hodgkin lymphoma. Study-wide findings and caveats: No one has yet defined what causes the repertoire differences, which may be disease activity or prior therapy.

Looked up from germline, CDR1 is SNHLY and CDR2 is FYNNEI. The CDR3 has 15 residues. V was clipped by 4 bases and J by 3 bases, with 13 bases between them. The TCR sequence derives from a human donor with classical Hodgkin lymphoma. The source material was CD4+ T cells from blood, sampled before the fourth cycle of nivolumab. The V gene is TRBV2, the J gene TRBJ2-1; no firm D call. The CDR3 DNA reads as TGTGCCAGCAGTGTATCTAACGCGGTCTACAATGAGCAGTTCTTC. Translated, it gives CASSVSNAVYNEQFF.